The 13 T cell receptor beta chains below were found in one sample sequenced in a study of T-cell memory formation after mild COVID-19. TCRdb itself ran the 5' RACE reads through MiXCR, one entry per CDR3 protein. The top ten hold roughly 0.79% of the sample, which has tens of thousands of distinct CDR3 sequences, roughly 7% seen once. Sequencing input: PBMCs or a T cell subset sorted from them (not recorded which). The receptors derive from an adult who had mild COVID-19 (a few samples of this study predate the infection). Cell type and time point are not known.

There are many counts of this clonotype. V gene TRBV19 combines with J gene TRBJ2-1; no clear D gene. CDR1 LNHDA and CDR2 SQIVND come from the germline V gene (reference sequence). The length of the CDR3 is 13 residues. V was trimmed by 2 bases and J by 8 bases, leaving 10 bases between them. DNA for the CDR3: TGTGCCAGTAGTATAATGAGGTCCGATGAGCAGTTCTTC. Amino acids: CASSIMRSDEQFF.

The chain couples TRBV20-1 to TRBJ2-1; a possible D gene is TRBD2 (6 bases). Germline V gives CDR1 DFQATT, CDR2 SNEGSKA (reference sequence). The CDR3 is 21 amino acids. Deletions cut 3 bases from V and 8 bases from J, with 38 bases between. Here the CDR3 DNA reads TGCAGTGCTAGTTGTATTAGAGGCGGGACCCGGATATTAAGTTACGGGTATGAGCAGTTCTTC. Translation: CSASCIRGGTRILSYGYEQFF.

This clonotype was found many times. The CDR3: CASSLASHTGELFF. The CDR3 DNA sequence: TGTGCCAGCAGTTTAGCCTCACACACCGGGGAGCTGTTTTTT. The chain uses TRBV27 and TRBJ2-2; no clear D. Trimming removed 2 bases at V and 3 bases at J, with 7 bases between. The germline CDR1 and CDR2 sequences are MNHEY and SMNVEV (reference sequence). The CDR3 spans 14 residues.

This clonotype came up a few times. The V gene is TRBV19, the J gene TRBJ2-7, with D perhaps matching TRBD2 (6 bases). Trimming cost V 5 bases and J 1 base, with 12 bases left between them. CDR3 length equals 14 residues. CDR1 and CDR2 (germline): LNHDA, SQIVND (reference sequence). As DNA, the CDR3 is TGTGCCAGTAGTCTAAGCGGGTTTTCCTACGAGCAGTACTTC. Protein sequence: CASSLSGFSYEQYF.

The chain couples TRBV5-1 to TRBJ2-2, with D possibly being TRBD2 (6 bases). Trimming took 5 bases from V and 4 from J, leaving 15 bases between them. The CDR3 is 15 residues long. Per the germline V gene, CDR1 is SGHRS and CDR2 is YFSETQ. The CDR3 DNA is TGCGCCAGCAGTTGGAGGGATTCGGCCACCGGGGAGCTGTTTTTT. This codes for CASSWRDSATGELFF.

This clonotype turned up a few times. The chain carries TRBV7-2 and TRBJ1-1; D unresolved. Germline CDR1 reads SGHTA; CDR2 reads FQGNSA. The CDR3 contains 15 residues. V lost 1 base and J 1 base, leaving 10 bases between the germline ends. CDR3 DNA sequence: TGTGCCAGCAGCTTAGGGGGATCGGGGAACACTGAAGCTTTCTTT. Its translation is CASSLGGSGNTEAFF.

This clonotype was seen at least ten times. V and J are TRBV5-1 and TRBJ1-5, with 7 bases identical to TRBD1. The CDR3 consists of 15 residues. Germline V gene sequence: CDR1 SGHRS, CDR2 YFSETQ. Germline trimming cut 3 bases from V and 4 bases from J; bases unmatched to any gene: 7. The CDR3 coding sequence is TGCGCCAGCAGCTCCACTACAGGGGCAAATCAGCCCCAGCATTTT. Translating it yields CASSSTTGANQPQHF.

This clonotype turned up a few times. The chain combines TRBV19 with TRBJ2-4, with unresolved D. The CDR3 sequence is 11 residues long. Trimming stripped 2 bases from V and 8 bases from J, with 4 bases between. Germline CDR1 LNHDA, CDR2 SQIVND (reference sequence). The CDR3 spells CASSIKDIQYF. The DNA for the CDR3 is TGTGCCAGTAGTATAAAGGACATTCAGTACTTC. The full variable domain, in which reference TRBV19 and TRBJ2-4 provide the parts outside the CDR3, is DGGITQSPKYLFRKEGQNVTLSCEQNLNHDAMYWYRQDPGQGLRLIYYSQIVNDFQKGDIAEGYSVSREKKESFPLTVTSAQKNPTAFYLCASSIKDIQYFGAGTRLSVL.

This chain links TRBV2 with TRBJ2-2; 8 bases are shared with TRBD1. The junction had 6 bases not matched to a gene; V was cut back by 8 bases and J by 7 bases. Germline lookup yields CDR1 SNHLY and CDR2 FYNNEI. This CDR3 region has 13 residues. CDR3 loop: CASRQGADGELFF. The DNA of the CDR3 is TGTGCCAGCCGGCAGGGGGCGGACGGGGAGCTGTTTTTT.

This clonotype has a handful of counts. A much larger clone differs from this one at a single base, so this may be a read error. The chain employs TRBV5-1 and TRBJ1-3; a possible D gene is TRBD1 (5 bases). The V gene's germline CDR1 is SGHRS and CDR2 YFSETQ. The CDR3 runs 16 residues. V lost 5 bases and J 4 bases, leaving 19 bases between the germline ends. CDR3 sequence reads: CASREGSTTSGNTIYF. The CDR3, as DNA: TGCGCCAGCAGGGAGGGGTCCACAACGTCAGGAAACACCATATATTTT.

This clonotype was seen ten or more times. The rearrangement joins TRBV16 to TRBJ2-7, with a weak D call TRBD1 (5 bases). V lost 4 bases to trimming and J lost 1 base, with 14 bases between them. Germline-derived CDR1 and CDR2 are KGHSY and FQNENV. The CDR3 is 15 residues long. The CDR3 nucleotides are TGTGCCAGCAGCCTTGGGGCCCAACTATCCTACGAGCAGTACTTC. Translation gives CASSLGAQLSYEQYF. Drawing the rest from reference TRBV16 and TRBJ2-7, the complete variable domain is GEEVAQTPKHLVRGEGQKAKLYCAPIKGHSYVFWYQQVLKNEFKFLISFQNENVFDETGMPKERFSAKCLPNSPCSLEIQATKLEDSAVYFCASSLGAQLSYEQYFGPGTRLTVT.

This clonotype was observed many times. The CDR3 region is CASSSTEYTEAFF. The DNA of the CDR3 is TGTGCCAGCAGCTCGACAGAGTACACTGAAGCTTTCTTT. This rearrangement joins TRBV7-9 to TRBJ1-1; D might be TRBD1 (5 bases). Germline V gene data show CDR1 as SEHNR and CDR2 as FQNEAQ (reference sequence). The V and J ends lost 4 bases and 3 bases respectively, with 9 bases between them. The CDR3 sequence is 13 residues long.

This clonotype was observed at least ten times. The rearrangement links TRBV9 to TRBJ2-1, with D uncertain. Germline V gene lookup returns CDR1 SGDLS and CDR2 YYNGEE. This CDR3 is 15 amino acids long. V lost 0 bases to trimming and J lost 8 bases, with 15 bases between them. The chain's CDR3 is CASSVGDGFRDEQFF. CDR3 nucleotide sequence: TGTGCCAGCAGCGTAGGAGACGGATTTCGCGATGAGCAGTTCTTC.